This T cell receptor (beta chain) stems from a study of Ad26.COV2.S vaccination and SARS-CoV-2 variants. Study summary: The vaccine Ad26.COV2.S was put into the muscle once, or twice with 56 days between. Study-level findings and limits: With respect to non-spike TCR breadth, vaccine and placebo recipients were similar. Researchers cautioned that TCR breadth and depth analyses may have underestimated total T cell responses.

This clone was observed a handful of times. The antigen is not known. Germline CDR1 LGHNA, CDR2 YNFKEQ. Trimming shortened V by 6 bases and J by 0 bases, and 6 bases separated the two germline ends. The CDR3 contains 14 residues. Sequencing used immunoSEQ multiplex PCR; TCRdb keeps in-frame clones, though not all of them. This table holds hundreds of thousands of clones, 89% found once. Treatment of the sample: around 19 received Ad26.COV2.S at low or high dose, single or two shots; several received placebo; per-sample allocation not given. On day 63 after the first injection, vaccine and placebo recipients gave samples.

The chain carries TRBV4-2 and TRBJ1-6; D remains unclear. The TCR originated in a person aged 18-65 years who received the Ad26.COV2.S COVID-19 vaccine or a placebo. The source material was peripheral blood, sampled in a trial of Ad26.COV2.S vaccine versus placebo. CDR3 sequence reads: CASRQSSYNSPLHF. DNA of the CDR3: TGTGCCAGCAGACAGAGCTCCTATAATTCACCCCTCCACTTT.